Each of the 31 T cell receptor beta chains below was sequenced from the same sample in a study of T-cell memory formation after mild COVID-19. TCRdb reanalysed the 5' RACE reads using MiXCR and keeps one entry per CDR3 protein. The sample yields some 250,000 distinct CDR3 sequences, about a sixth seen once. Sequencing was performed on PBMCs or a T cell subset sorted from them (not recorded which). These receptors were obtained from a man between 18 and 35 years old who had mild COVID-19 (a few samples of this study predate the infection). Cell type and time point are not known.

J is TRBJ1-4 and V is TRBV3-1; no firm D call. CDR3 length equals 14 residues. The germline CDR1 and CDR2 sequences are LGHDT and YNNKEL (reference sequence). Trimming cost V 6 bases and J 4 bases, with 12 bases left between them. CDR3 amino acids: CASSRPGDNEKLFF. In nucleotides, the CDR3 is TGTGCCAGCAGTCGGCCTGGTGATAATGAAAAACTGTTTTTT.

The gene calls are TRBV5-1 and TRBJ2-7, with D possibly matching TRBD2 (5 bases). Trimming cost V 0 bases and J 1 base, with 17 bases left between them. There are 17 residues in the CDR3. Germline V CDR1 and CDR2: SGHRS, YFSETQ. Written as DNA, the CDR3 is TGCGCCAGCAGCTTGGCCGTGGCGGGCGCCACGTCCTACGAGCAGTACTTC. Translated, it gives CASSLAVAGATSYEQYF.

This clonotype was counted between two and nine times. The CDR3 DNA reads TGTGCCAGCAGTTACTTTGTTGCAGATACGCAGTATTTT. Translated, it gives CASSYFVADTQYF. This chain joins TRBV6-5 and TRBJ2-3; no definite D call. Trimming left V 1 base short and J 4 bases short, with 6 bases between. The CDR3 spans 13 residues. Germline CDR1 MNHEY, CDR2 SVGAGI.

V is TRBV7-6 and J is TRBJ1-6; D unresolved. Between the trimmed V and J ends, which lost 4 bases and 10 bases, there was a span of 14 bases. Per the germline V gene, CDR1 is SGHVS and CDR2 is FNYEAQ. This CDR3 has 14 residues. CDR3 DNA: TGTGCCAGCAGCTCGCTACCGGGAGGATCACCCCTCCACTTT. Its translation: CASSSLPGGSPLHF.

This clonotype came up many times. The chain uses TRBV20-1 and TRBJ2-1; tentative D call: TRBD2 (5 bases). Trimming cost V 5 bases and J 2 bases, with 10 bases left between them. This CDR3 has 13 residues. Per the germline V gene, CDR1 is DFQATT and CDR2 is SNEGSKA (reference sequence). The CDR3 coding sequence is TGCAGTGCTTCCGGGGTTCCCTACAATGAGCAGTTCTTC. Translation gives CSASGVPYNEQFF.

This clonotype has a handful of counts. The genes are TRBV5-1 and TRBJ1-6; no reliable D call. Germline loops: CDR1 SGHRS, CDR2 YFSETQ. This CDR3 contains 12 residues. V lost 3 bases and J 7 bases, leaving 5 bases between the germline ends. The CDR3 sequence: CASSSQNSPLHF. In nucleotides, the CDR3 is TGCGCCAGCAGCTCGCAGAATTCACCCCTCCACTTT.

The CDR3 loop reads CASSLGSREAFF. The CDR3 DNA reads as TGTGCCAGCAGCTTGGGGAGTAGGGAAGCTTTCTTT. The J gene is TRBJ1-1, the V gene TRBV7-2; no reliable D call. Germline lookup yields CDR1 SGHTA and CDR2 FQGNSA. This CDR3 is 12 amino acids long. V was clipped by 3 bases and J by 8 bases, with 10 bases between them. The full variable domain, its missing parts supplied by reference TRBV7-2 and TRBJ1-1, is GAGVSQSPSNKVTEKGKDVELRCDPISGHTALYWYRQSLGQGLEFLIYFQGNSAPDKSGLPSDRFSAERTGGSVSTLTIQRTQQEDSAVYLCASSLGSREAFFGQGTRLTVV.

The table lists this clonotype with a few counts. J is TRBJ2-7 and V is TRBV20-1, with D possibly TRBD1 on 5 matching bases. The CDR3 sequence is 15 residues long. Trimming pared 6 bases from V and 3 bases from J, leaving 21 bases between. Germline V gene lookup returns CDR1 DFQATT and CDR2 SNEGSKA (reference sequence). CDR3 bases: TGCAGTGCATTACCACAGGAGCCCCGAGGCTACGAGCAGTACTTC. It codes for CSALPQEPRGYEQYF.

In its sample, this clonotype was seen a few times. The chain joins TRBV18 to TRBJ2-7; 7 bases match TRBD1. Germline V CDR1 and CDR2: KGHSH, LQKENI. The junction had 9 bases not matched to a gene; V was cut back by 1 base and J by 6 bases. The CDR3 sequence is 15 residues long. The DNA for the CDR3 is TGTGCCAGCTCACCACGGGGACAGCCCTCCGGCGAGCAGTACTTC. This codes for CASSPRGQPSGEQYF.

The V gene is TRBV7-9, the J gene TRBJ2-1; no clear D gene. The CDR3 spans 14 residues. Germline CDR1 and CDR2: SEHNR and FQNEAQ (reference sequence). Between the trimmed V and J ends, which lost 4 bases and 7 bases, there was a span of 14 bases. In DNA, the CDR3 is TGTGCCAGCAGCTCCCCGTTGTATAGAAATGAGCAGTTCTTC. Translated: CASSSPLYRNEQFF.

This sequence joins TRBV6-2 or TRBV6-3 and TRBJ2-2; 8 bases match TRBD1. This CDR3 has 14 residues. Germline V gene data show CDR1 as MNHEY and CDR2 as SVGEGT. V gave up 8 bases and J gave up 7 bases; unmatched junction bases: 9. CDR3 nucleotides: TGTGCCAGCGGTGACAGGGGCCGCGGCGGGGAGCTGTTTTTT. It encodes CASGDRGRGGELFF.

This clonotype turned up a few times. This sequence joins TRBV4-1 and TRBJ2-1; no firm D call. Germline CDR1 and CDR2: MGHRA and YSYEKL. The V end was cut by 0 bases, the J end by 9 bases, with 12 bases between. CDR3 length: 14 amino acids. The CDR3 DNA reads TGCGCCAGCAGCCAAGATCCGTCGGCAGCTGAGCAGTTCTTC. Translation: CASSQDPSAAEQFF.

This clonotype was detected a few times. V gene TRBV2 combines with J gene TRBJ2-1, with 8 bases matching TRBD1. Trimming cost V 6 bases and J 6 bases; bases outside gene matches: 7. The CDR3 length is 14 residues. Germline V CDR1 and CDR2: SNHLY, FYNNEI. CDR3 loop: CASSLQGVSNEQFF. Here the CDR3 DNA reads TGTGCCAGCAGCCTACAGGGGGTGAGCAATGAGCAGTTCTTC.

The chain employs TRBV9 and TRBJ2-3; maybe TRBD1 (5 bases). V lost 3 bases and J 0 bases, leaving 17 bases between the germline ends. The CDR3 covers 17 residues. The germline V gene has CDR1 SGDLS and CDR2 YYNGEE. The CDR3 nucleotides are TGTGCCAGCAGCGAGGGGCTGACATCAACTAGCACAGATACGCAGTATTTT. Translating gives CASSEGLTSTSTDTQYF.

For this clonotype: Mismatch with germline at one junction end may stem from a read error. This chain connects TRBV27 to TRBJ1-1; D is possibly TRBD1 (6 bases). This CDR3 spans 14 amino acids. Per germline, CDR1 MNHEY and CDR2 SMNVEV (reference sequence). CDR3 nucleotide sequence: TGTGTCAGCAGTTTCGGCAGGGGTGACACTGAAGCTTTCTTT. This encodes CVSSFGRGDTEAFF.

This clonotype was observed a few times. This sequence joins TRBV6-5 and TRBJ1-2; 9 bases agree with TRBD1. Germline V gene data show CDR1 as MNHEY and CDR2 as SVGAGI. The CDR3 runs to 13 residues. Losses at the gene ends were 5 bases for V and 8 bases for J; bases not matched to a gene: 6. CDR3 loop: CASSTDRGSGYTF. The DNA for the CDR3 is TGTGCCAGCAGTACGGACAGGGGCAGCGGCTACACCTTC.

This sequence joins TRBV20-1 and TRBJ2-3; possible D gene TRBD2, 6 bases. Trimming left V 6 bases short and J 0 bases short, with 16 bases between. The germline V gene encodes CDR1 DFQATT and CDR2 SNEGSKA (reference sequence). This CDR3 is 15 amino acids long. CDR3: CSASPLADSTDTQYF. The CDR3 nucleotides read TGCAGTGCCTCCCCCTTAGCGGATAGCACAGATACGCAGTATTTT.

The rearrangement uses TRBV27 and TRBJ2-1, with 8 bases aligning to TRBD2. The CDR3 is 14 amino acids. The J segment lost 4 bases and the V segment lost 6 bases, leaving 5 bases of the junction unmatched. Germline CDR1 reads MNHEY; CDR2 reads SMNVEV (reference sequence). CDR3 sequence: CASRRGGPYNEQFF. In DNA form, the CDR3 reads TGTGCCAGCAGACGGGGGGGGCCGTACAATGAGCAGTTCTTC.

This clonotype was seen a handful of times. This chain joins TRBV28 and TRBJ2-3; 7 nucleotides line up with TRBD1. The CDR3 is 13 amino acids. V lost 5 bases to trimming and J lost 5 bases; unmatched junction nucleotides: 4. Germline CDR1 and CDR2: MDHEN and SYDVKM. In nucleotides, the CDR3 is TGTGCCAGCAGTCCCCGACAGGGAGATACGCAGTATTTT. Translated, it gives CASSPRQGDTQYF.

This chain uses TRBV19 with TRBJ1-5; D uncertain. Germline CDR1 reads LNHDA; CDR2 reads SQIVND (reference sequence). V was cut by 4 bases and J by 0 bases, with 13 bases left in between. The CDR3 totals 16 residues. This chain's CDR3 is CASSTPMEFSNQPQHF. CDR3 DNA sequence: TGTGCCAGTAGTACCCCAATGGAGTTTAGCAATCAGCCCCAGCATTTT.

At least ten counts were recorded for this clonotype. The DNA of the CDR3 is TGTGCCAGCAGCTCCCCTAAAGCGGGGAGCTCCTACGAGCAGTACGTC. This sequence encodes CASSSPKAGSSYEQYV. The rearrangement links TRBV5-6 to TRBJ2-7; TRBD2 agrees at 7 bases. This CDR3 contains 16 residues. In germline, CDR1 is SGHDT, CDR2 YYEEEE. The V segment lost 3 bases and the J segment 0 bases; nucleotides outside the gene matches: 9.

This clonotype was counted only a few times. This chain links TRBV15 with TRBJ2-1; D unresolved. The CDR3 is 13 residues long. The V end was cut by 7 bases, the J end by 1 base, with 8 bases between. From germline, CDR1 is LNHNV and CDR2 YYDKDF (reference sequence). This CDR3 is CATTGGSYNEQFF. CDR3 coding DNA: TGTGCCACCACTGGCGGATCCTACAATGAGCAGTTCTTC.

Only a few counts were recorded for this clonotype. The V gene is TRBV7-9, the J gene TRBJ2-1, with 8 positions matching TRBD2. J was trimmed by 4 bases and V by 1 base; bases with no gene match: 3. Germline CDR1 is SEHNR and CDR2 is FQNEAQ (reference sequence). The CDR3 consists of 15 residues. The CDR3 protein is CASSLDSGVYNEQFF. In DNA, the CDR3 is TGTGCCAGCAGCTTAGATAGCGGGGTATACAATGAGCAGTTCTTC.

V and J are TRBV21-1 and TRBJ2-7. TRBV21-1 is termed a pseudogene. The CDR3 loop spans 10 amino acids. The CDR3 loop is CATLWYEQYF. As DNA, the CDR3 is TGTGCCACCCTTTGGTACGAGCAGTACTTC.

This clonotype was recorded many times. The J gene is TRBJ2-2, the V gene TRBV24-1; no clear D. CDR1 and CDR2 from the germline V gene are KGHDR and SFDVKD. The CDR3 consists of 16 residues. Trimming removed 3 bases from V and 1 base from J, with 11 bases in between. The CDR3 DNA is TGTGCCACCAGTGATCTAGGCCCCGGGAACACCGGGGAGCTGTTTTTT. This encodes CATSDLGPGNTGELFF.

This clonotype was seen only a few times. The gene calls are TRBV14 and TRBJ2-1, with 12 bases identical to TRBD2. The CDR3 totals 15 residues. Germline lookup yields CDR1 SGHDN and CDR2 FVKESK. Trimming removed 1 base from V and 9 bases from J; junction bases left unmatched: 4. CDR3 nucleotides: TGTGCCAGCAGCCAAGGACTAGCGGGGGTCCGTGAGCAGTTCTTC. It yields the protein CASSQGLAGVREQFF.

This chain's CDR3 is CASLGGDTEAFF. The CDR3 region has the DNA TGTGCCAGCCTAGGGGGGGACACTGAAGCTTTCTTT. The gene calls are TRBV12-3 or TRBV12-4 and TRBJ1-1, with D perhaps matching TRBD1 (6 bases). The CDR3 has 12 residues. The V end was cut by 8 bases, the J end by 3 bases, with 10 bases between.

The chain carries TRBV20-1 and TRBJ2-5, with a tentative D call TRBD2 (5 bases). This CDR3 region has 14 residues. Germline V gene lookup returns CDR1 DFQATT and CDR2 SNEGSKA (reference sequence). The ends were cut back, 0 bases at V and 5 bases at J, with 13 bases in the middle. CDR3 protein: CSARDVTTGETQYF. CDR3 sequence (DNA): TGCAGTGCTAGAGATGTGACGACGGGGGAGACCCAGTACTTC.

Ten or more counts support this clonotype. The rearrangement uses TRBV5-1 and TRBJ2-1; the match to TRBD2 covers 8 bases. The CDR3 loop spans 16 amino acids. V shed 4 bases and J 4 bases; nucleotides not matched to a gene: 10. The germline V gene encodes CDR1 SGHRS and CDR2 YFSETQ. CDR3 sequence: CASSSAGGRKYNEQFF. The CDR3 DNA reads TGCGCCAGCAGCAGTGCGGGGGGCCGAAAATACAATGAGCAGTTCTTC.

This clonotype came up many times. The chain is built from TRBV5-1 and TRBJ2-1, with 9 bases fitting TRBD2. CDR1 SGHRS and CDR2 YFSETQ come from the germline V gene. V dropped 5 bases and J dropped 0; count of bases not matched to a gene: 12. This CDR3 contains 18 residues. CDR3 bases: TGCGCCAGCAGGCCCCCCGTTAGCGGGGGAAGCTCCTACAATGAGCAGTTCTTC. It yields the protein CASRPPVSGGSSYNEQFF.

This clonotype was observed a few times. The chain carries TRBV27 and TRBJ2-3, with a possible D match to TRBD2 (5 bases). V was clipped by 8 bases and J by 2 bases, with 11 bases between them. CDR1 is MNHEY and CDR2 is SMNVEV in the germline V gene (reference sequence). The CDR3 covers 13 residues. The CDR3 loop is CASGLSFTDTQYF. The CDR3 nucleotides read TGTGCCAGCGGACTTAGCTTCACAGATACGCAGTATTTT.